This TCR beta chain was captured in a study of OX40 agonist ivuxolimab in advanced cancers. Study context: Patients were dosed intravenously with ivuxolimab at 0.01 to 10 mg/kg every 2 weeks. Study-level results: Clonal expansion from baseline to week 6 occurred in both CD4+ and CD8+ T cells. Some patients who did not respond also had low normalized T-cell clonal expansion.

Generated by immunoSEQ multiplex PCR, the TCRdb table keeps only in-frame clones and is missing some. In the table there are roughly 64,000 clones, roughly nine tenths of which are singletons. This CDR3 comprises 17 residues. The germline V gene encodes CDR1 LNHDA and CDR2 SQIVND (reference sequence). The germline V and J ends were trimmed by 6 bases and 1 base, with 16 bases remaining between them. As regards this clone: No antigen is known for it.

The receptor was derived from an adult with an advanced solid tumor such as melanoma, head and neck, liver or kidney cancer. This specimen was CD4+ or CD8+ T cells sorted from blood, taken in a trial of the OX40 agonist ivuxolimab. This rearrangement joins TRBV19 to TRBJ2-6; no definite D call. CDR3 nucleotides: TGTGCCAGTAGGTATGGAACTGGAGTTTCTGGGGCCAACGTCCTGACTTTC. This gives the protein CASRYGTGVSGANVLTF.